This TCR beta chain was observed in a study of shared clonotypes between healthy human individuals. In the original analysis: There were no quality scores in the junction-only immunoSEQ sequences, so filtering differed. TCRdb's table, derived via immunoSEQ multiplex PCR, lists solely in-frame clones and lacks some. D and trimming come from the DNA, and the V and J calls and clone size come from that table. The top ten clones hold 0.37% of a sample with some 2,500,000 clones, 85% to 95% of them seen once. V was trimmed by 7 bases and J by 6 bases, leaving 15 bases between them. Germline V gives CDR1 MDHEN, CDR2 SYDVKM. The CDR3 contains 14 residues. Findings of the study overall: In the sorted subsets, rarefaction showed sequencing was incomplete despite large depth.

Note on this clone: What it binds is not known.

The TCR comes from a man between 18 and 29 years old in good health. Some clones in this sample may be carry-over from other donors' samples. V and J are TRBV28 and TRBJ2-2; the D gene could be TRBD1 or TRBD2 (6 bases each). The sequencing sample was made of naive CD4+ T cells from PBMCs. Subset specified: CD45RA+ positively selected. In DNA, the CDR3 is TGTGCCAGCAAGAGGGGGGTGGGAGCCGGGGAGCTGTTTTTT. It yields the protein CASKRGVGAGELFF.